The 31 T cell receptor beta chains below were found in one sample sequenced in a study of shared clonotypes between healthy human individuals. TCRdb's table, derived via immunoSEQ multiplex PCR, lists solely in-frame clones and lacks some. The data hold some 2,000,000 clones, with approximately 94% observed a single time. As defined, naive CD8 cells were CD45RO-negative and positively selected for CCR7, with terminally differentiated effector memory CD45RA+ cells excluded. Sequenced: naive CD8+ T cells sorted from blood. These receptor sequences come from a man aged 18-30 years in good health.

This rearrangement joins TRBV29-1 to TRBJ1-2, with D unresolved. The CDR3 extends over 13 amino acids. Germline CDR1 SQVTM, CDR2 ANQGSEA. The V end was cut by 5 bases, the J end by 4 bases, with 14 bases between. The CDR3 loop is CSVLGQESYGYTF. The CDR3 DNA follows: TGCAGCGTTCTCGGGCAGGAATCCTATGGCTACACCTTC. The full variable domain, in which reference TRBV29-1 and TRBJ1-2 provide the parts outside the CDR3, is SAVISQKPSRDICQRGTSLTIQCQVDSQVTMMFWYRQQPGQSLTLIATANQGSEATYESGFVIDKFPISRPNLTFSTLTVSNMSPEDSSIYLCSVLGQESYGYTFGSGTRLTVV.

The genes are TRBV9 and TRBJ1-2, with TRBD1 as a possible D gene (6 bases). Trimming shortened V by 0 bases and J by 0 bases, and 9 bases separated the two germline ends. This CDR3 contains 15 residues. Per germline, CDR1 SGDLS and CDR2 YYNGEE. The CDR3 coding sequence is TGTGCCAGCAGCGTAGACAGGGAGACTAACTATGGCTACACCTTC. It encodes CASSVDRETNYGYTF.

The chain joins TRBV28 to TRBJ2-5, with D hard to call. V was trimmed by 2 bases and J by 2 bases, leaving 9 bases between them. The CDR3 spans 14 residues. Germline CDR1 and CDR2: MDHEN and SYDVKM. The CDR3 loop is CASSLVGAQETQYF. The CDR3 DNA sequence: TGTGCCAGCAGTTTAGTAGGAGCTCAAGAGACCCAGTACTTC.

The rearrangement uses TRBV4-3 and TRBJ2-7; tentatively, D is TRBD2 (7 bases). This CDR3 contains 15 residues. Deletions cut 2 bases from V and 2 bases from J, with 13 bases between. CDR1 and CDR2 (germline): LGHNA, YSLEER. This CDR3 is CASSQRGGAAYEQYF. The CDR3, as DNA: TGCGCCAGCAGCCAAAGGGGGGGCGCCGCCTACGAGCAGTACTTC.

CDR3 protein: CASSLVTNPRETQYF. The CDR3 DNA reads as TGTGCCAGCAGTTTAGTGACCAACCCAAGAGAGACCCAGTACTTC. The chain joins TRBV27 to TRBJ2-5, with D unclear. The CDR3 spans 15 residues. Trimming pared 2 bases from V and 4 bases from J, leaving 14 bases between. The V gene's germline CDR1 is MNHEY and CDR2 SMNVEV (reference sequence).

CDR3 region: CASRTGGISYEQYF. The CDR3 DNA sequence: TGTGCCAGCAGAACAGGGGGTATCTCCTACGAGCAGTACTTC. The rearrangement links TRBV28 to TRBJ2-7, with 8 positions matching TRBD1. Germline values: CDR1 MDHEN, CDR2 SYDVKM. V lost 6 bases to trimming and J lost 0 bases; unmatched junction nucleotides: 4. The CDR3 is made up of 14 amino acids.

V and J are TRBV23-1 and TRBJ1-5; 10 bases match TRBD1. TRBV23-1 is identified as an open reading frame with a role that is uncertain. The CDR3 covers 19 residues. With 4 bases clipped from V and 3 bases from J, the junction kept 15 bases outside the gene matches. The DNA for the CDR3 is TGCGCCAGCAGTCGGGGTCGCGGTGGACAGGGGGTTTCCAATCAGCCCCAGCATTTT. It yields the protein CASSRGRGGQGVSNQPQHF.

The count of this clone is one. In DNA, the CDR3 is TGTGCCAGCAGCCGCCAGGAGGGGACTGAAGCTTTCTTT. Protein product: CASSRQEGTEAFF. The chain has TRBV7-9 and TRBJ1-1; possibly TRBD1 for D (5 bases). The CDR3 is 13 amino acids. Germline V CDR1 and CDR2: SEHNR, FQNEAQ (reference sequence). V was cut by 5 bases and J by 5 bases, with 12 bases left in between.

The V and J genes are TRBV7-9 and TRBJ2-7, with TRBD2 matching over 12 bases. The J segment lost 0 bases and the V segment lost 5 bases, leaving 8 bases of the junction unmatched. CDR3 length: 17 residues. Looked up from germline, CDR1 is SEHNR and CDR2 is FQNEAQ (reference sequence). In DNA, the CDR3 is TGTGCCAGCAGCGGAATCGGACTAGCGGGACCCTCCTACGAGCAGTACTTC. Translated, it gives CASSGIGLAGPSYEQYF. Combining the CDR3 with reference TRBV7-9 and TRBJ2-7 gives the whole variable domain DTGVSQNPRHKITKRGQNVTFRCDPISEHNRLYWYRQTLGQGPEFLTYFQNEAQLEKSRLLSDRFSAERPKGSFSTLEIQRTEQGDSAMYLCASSGIGLAGPSYEQYFGPGTRLTVT.

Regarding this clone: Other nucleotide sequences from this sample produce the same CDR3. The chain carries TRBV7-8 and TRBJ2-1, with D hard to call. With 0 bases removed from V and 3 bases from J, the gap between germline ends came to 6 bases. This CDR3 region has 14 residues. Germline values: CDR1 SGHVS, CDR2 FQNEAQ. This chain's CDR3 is CASSLASSYNEQFF. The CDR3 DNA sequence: TGTGCCAGCAGCTTAGCAAGCAGCTACAATGAGCAGTTCTTC.

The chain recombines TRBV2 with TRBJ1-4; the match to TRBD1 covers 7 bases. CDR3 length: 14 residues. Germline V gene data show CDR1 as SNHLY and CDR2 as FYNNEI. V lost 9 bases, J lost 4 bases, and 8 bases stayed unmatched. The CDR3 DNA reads TGTGCCAGTAAAAGGGACAGCCTTAATGAAAAACTGTTTTTT. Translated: CASKRDSLNEKLFF. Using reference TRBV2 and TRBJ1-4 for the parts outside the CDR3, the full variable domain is EPEVTQTPSHQVTQMGQEVILRCVPISNHLYFYWYRQILGQKVEFLVSFYNNEISEKSEIFDDQFSVERPDGSNFTLKIRSTKLEDSAMYFCASKRDSLNEKLFFGSGTQLSVL.

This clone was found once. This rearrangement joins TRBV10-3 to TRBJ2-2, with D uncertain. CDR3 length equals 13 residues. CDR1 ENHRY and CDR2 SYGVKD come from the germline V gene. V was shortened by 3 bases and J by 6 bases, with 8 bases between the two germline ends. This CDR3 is CAISDVAAGELFF. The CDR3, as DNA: TGTGCCATCAGTGACGTTGCGGCCGGGGAGCTGTTTTTT.

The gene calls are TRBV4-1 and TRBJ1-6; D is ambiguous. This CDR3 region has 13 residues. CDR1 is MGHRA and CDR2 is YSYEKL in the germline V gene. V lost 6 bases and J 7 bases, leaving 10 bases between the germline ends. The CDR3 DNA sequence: TGCGCCAGCAGTAAAGGGATGAATTCACCCCTCCACTTT. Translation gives CASSKGMNSPLHF.

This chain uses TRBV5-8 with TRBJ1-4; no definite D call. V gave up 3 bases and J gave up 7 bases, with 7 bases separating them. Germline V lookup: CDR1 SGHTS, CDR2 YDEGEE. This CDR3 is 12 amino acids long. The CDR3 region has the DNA TGTGCCAGCAGCTGGTCGGGTGAAAAACTGTTTTTT. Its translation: CASSWSGEKLFF. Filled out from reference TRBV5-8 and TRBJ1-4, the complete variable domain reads EAGVTQSPTHLIKTRGQQATLRCSPISGHTSVYWYQQALGLGLQFLLWYDEGEERNRGNFPPRFSGRQFPNYSSELNVNALELEDSALYLCASSWSGEKLFFGSGTQLSVL.

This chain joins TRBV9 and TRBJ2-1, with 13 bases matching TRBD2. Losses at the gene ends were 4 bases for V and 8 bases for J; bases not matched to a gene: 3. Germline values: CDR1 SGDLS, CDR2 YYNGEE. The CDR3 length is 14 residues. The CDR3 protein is CASSTGLAGHEQFF. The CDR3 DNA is TGTGCCAGCAGCACGGGACTAGCGGGACATGAGCAGTTCTTC.

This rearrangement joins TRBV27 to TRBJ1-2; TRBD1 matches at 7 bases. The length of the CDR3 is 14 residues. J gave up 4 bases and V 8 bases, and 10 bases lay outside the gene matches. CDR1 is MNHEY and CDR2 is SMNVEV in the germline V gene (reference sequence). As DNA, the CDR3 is TGTGCCAGCGGCCGCACAGGGGAGTTCTATGGCTACACCTTC. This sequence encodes CASGRTGEFYGYTF.

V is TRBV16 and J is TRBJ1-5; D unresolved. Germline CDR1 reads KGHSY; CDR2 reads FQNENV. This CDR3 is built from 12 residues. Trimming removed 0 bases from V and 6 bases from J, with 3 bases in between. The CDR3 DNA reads TGTGCCAGCAGCCAATCAGGTCAGCCCCAGCATTTT. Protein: CASSQSGQPQHF.

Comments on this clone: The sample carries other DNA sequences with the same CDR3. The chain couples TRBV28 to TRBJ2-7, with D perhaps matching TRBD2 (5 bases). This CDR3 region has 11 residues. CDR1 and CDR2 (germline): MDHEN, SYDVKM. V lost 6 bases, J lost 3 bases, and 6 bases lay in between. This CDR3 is CASSRDYEQYF. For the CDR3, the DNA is TGTGCCAGCAGCCGGGACTACGAGCAGTACTTC. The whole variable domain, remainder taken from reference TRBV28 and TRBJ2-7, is DVKVTQSSRYLVKRTGEKVFLECVQDMDHENMFWYRQDPGLGLRLIYFSYDVKMKEKGDIPEGYSVSREKKERFSLILESASTNQTSMYLCASSRDYEQYFGPGTRLTVT.

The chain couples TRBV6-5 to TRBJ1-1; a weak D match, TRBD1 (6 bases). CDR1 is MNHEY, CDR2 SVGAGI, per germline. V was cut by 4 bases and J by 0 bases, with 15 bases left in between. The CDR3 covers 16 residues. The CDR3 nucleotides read TGTGCCAGCAGTTTACGGGGGCAGACCCTGAACACTGAAGCTTTCTTT. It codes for CASSLRGQTLNTEAFF.

CDR3 in amino acids: CASGSRDDSYNEQFF. DNA of the CDR3: TGTGCTAGTGGCTCGCGGGACGACTCCTACAATGAGCAGTTCTTC. The genes are TRBV12-5 and TRBJ2-1, with a weak D call TRBD2 (6 bases). The CDR3 runs to 15 residues. Between the trimmed V and J ends, which lost 6 bases and 0 bases, there was a span of 12 bases. Germline CDR1 reads LGHNT; CDR2 reads FRNRAP.

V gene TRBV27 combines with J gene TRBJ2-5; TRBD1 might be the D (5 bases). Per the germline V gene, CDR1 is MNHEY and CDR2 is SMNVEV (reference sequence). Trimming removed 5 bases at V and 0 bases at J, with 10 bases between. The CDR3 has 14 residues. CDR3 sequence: CASSPRQNQETQYF. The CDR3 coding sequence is TGTGCCAGCAGTCCCAGACAGAACCAAGAGACCCAGTACTTC.

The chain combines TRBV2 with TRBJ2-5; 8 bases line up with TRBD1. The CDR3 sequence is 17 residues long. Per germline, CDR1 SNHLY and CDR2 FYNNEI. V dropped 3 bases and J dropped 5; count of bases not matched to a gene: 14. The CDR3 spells CASSDPDRGPLRETQYF. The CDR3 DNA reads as TGTGCCAGCAGTGACCCCGACAGGGGCCCACTTCGGGAGACCCAGTACTTC.

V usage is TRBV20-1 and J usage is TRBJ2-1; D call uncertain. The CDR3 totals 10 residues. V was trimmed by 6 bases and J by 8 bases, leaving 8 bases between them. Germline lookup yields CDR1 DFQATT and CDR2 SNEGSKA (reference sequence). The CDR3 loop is CSADLHEQFF. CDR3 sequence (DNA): TGCAGTGCCGATTTGCATGAGCAGTTCTTC.

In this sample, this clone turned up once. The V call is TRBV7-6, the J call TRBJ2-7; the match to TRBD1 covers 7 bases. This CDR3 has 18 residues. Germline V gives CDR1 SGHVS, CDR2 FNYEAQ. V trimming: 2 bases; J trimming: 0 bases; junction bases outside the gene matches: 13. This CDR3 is CASSLQLFGTESSYEQYF. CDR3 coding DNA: TGTGCCAGCAGCTTACAACTTTTTGGGACAGAGAGCTCCTACGAGCAGTACTTC.

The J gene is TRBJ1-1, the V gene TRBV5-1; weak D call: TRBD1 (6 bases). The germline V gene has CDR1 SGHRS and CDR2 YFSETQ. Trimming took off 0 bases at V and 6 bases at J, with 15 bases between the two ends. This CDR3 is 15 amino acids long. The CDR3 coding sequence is TGCGCCAGCAGCTTGGATCAGGGGCTAGAGGCTGAAGCTTTCTTT. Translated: CASSLDQGLEAEAFF.

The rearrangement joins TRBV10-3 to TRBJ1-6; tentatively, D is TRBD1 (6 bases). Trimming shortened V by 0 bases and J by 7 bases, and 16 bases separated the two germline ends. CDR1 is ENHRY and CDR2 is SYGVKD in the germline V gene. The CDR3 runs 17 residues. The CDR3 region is CAISESTLGGLNSPLHF. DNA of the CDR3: TGTGCCATCAGTGAGTCGACTCTTGGGGGGCTCAATTCACCCCTCCACTTT.

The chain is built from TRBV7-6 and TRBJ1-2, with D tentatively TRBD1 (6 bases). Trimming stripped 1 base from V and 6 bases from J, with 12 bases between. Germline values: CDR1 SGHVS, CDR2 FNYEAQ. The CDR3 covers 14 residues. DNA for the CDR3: TGTGCCAGCAGCTTAGGCAGGGGAACGAATGGCTACACCTTC. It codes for CASSLGRGTNGYTF.

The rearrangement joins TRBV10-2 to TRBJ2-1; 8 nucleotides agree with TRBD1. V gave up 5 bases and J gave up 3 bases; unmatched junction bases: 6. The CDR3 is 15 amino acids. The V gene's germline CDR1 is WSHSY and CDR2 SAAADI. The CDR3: CASSIGTGFYNEQFF. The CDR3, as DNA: TGCGCCAGCAGTATTGGGACAGGCTTCTACAATGAGCAGTTCTTC.

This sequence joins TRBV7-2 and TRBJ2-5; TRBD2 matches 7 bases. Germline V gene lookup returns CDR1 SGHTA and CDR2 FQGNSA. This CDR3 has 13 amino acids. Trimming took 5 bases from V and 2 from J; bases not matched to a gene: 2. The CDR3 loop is CASSRGGQETQYF. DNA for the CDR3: TGTGCCAGCAGCCGGGGAGGGCAAGAGACCCAGTACTTC. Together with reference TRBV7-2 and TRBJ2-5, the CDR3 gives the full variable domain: GAGVSQSPSNKVTEKGKDVELRCDPISGHTALYWYRQSLGQGLEFLIYFQGNSAPDKSGLPSDRFSAERTGGSVSTLTIQRTQQEDSAVYLCASSRGGQETQYFGPGTRLLVL.

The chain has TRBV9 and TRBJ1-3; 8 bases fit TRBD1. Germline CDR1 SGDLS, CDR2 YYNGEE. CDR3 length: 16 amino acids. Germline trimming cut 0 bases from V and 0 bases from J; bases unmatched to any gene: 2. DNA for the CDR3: TGTGCCAGCAGCGTAGACACAGGGGGCTCTGGAAACACCATATATTTT. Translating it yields CASSVDTGGSGNTIYF.

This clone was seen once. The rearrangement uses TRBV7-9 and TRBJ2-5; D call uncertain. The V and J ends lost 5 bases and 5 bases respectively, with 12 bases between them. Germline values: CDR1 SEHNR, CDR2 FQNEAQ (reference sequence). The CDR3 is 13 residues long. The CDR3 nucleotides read TGTGCCAGCAGCCCTGCCAGTACGGAGACCCAGTACTTC. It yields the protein CASSPASTETQYF. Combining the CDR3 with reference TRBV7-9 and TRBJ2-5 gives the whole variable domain DTGVSQNPRHKITKRGQNVTFRCDPISEHNRLYWYRQTLGQGPEFLTYFQNEAQLEKSRLLSDRFSAERPKGSFSTLEIQRTEQGDSAMYLCASSPASTETQYFGPGTRLLVL.